These T cell receptor beta chains were read from a single sample in a study of OX40 agonist ivuxolimab in advanced cancers. Measured with immunoSEQ multiplex PCR; TCRdb has only the in-frame clones, and not every one. The repertoire holds around 72,000 clones, about nine tenths seen once, with around 8.2% in the top ten. The source material was CD4+ or CD8+ T cells sorted from blood, sampled in a trial of the OX40 agonist ivuxolimab. Every receptor here comes from an adult with an advanced solid tumor such as melanoma, head and neck, liver or kidney cancer. Both conserved end residues are part of each CDR3. A D gene is named only where the DNA matches it firmly.

v_gene	j_gene	d_gene	len	CDR3nt	CDR3aa
TRBV28	TRBJ1-1	NA	15	TGTGCCAGCAGTTTTTCTTCAGGAGCTGCCACTGAAGCTTTCTTT	CASSFSSGAATEAFF
TRBV7-9	TRBJ1-2	NA	14	TGTGCCAGCAGCTTCGGGGGCCTACCTTATGGCTACACCTTC	CASSFGGLPYGYTF
TRBV7-3	TRBJ2-1	NA	13	TGTGCCAGCAGCCCCTTCTCGGGCGGGGAGCAGTTCTTC	CASSPFSGGEQFF
TRBV4-1	TRBJ1-2	TRBD1	15	TGCGCCAGCAGCCAAGATGACAGGGGTAACTATGGCTACACCTTC	CASSQDDRGNYGYTF
TRBV15	TRBJ2-1	NA	17	TGTGCCACCAGCTCTAAAGGCCTAGCGATTAACTACAATGAGCAGTTCTTC	CATSSKGLAINYNEQFF
TRBV14	TRBJ2-7	NA	15	TGTGCCAGCAGCCGTCTAGGGACGGGACCATACGAGCAGTACTTC	CASSRLGTGPYEQYF
TRBV6-6	TRBJ1-4	NA	11	TGTGCCAGCTCCTGGGGTGAAAAACTGTTTTTT	CASSWGEKLFF
TRBV5-4	TRBJ2-7	NA	13	TGTGCCAGCAGCTTACAGGGCTCCTACGAGCAGTACTTC	CASSLQGSYEQYF
TRBV2	TRBJ2-2	TRBD2	15	TGTGCCAGCAGGACGAGCGGGGGGACCACCGGGGAGCTGTTTTTT	CASRTSGGTTGELFF
TRBV12-2	TRBJ2-1	NA	16	TGTGCAAGTCGCTTGATACTAGCGGGGAGACACAATGAGCAGTTCTTC	CASRLILAGRHNEQFF
TRBV11-2	TRBJ2-6	NA	12	TGTGCCAGTTCCTCTGGGGCCAACGTCCTGACTTTC	CASSSGANVLTF
TRBV5-4	TRBJ1-4	TRBD1	14	TGTGCCAGCAGCTTGAACAGGGGAAATGAAAAACTGTTTTTT	CASSLNRGNEKLFF
TRBV6-1	TRBJ2-5	NA	13	TGTGCCAGCTGGGGCAGTAAAGTGGAGACCCAGTACTTC	CASWGSKVETQYF